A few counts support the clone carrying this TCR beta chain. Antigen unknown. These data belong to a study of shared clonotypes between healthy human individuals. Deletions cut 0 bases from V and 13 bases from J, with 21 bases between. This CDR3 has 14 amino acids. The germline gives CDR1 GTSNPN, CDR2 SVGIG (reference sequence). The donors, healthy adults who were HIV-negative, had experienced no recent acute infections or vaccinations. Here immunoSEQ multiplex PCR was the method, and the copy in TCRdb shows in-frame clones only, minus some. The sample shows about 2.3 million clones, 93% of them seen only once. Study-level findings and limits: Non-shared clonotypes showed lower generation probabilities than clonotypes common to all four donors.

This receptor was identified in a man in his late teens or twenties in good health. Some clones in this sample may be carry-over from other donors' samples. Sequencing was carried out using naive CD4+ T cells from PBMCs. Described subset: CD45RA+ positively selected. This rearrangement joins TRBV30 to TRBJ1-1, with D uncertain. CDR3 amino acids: CAWSVRNPTEFGFF. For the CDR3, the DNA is TGTGCCTGGAGTGTACGGAACCCTACAGAGTTTGGTTTCTTT.